This TCR beta chain was documented in a study of OX40 agonist ivuxolimab in advanced cancers. Turning to the study itself: Dosing consisted of intravenous ivuxolimab at 0.01 to 10 mg/kg every 2 weeks. Earlier anti-PD-1, anti-PD-L1 or anti-CTLA-4 therapy was permitted; roughly 37% had received some. Findings and limits, study-wide: The mean number of expanded clones was higher in CD8+ T cells than in CD4+.

Concerning this clone: No antigen is known for it.

V trimming: 0 bases; J trimming: 3 bases; junction bases outside the gene matches: 6. Germline values: CDR1 SGHRS, CDR2 YFSETQ. The CDR3 has 15 residues. TCRdb's table, derived via immunoSEQ multiplex PCR, lists solely in-frame clones and lacks some. The sample shows 40,000 or so clones, 60% to 80% of them seen only once. V is TRBV5-1 and J is TRBJ2-7, with 7 bases identical to TRBD1. The TCR originated in an adult with an advanced solid tumor such as melanoma, head and neck, liver or kidney cancer. The specimen comprised CD4+ or CD8+ T cells sorted from blood, sampled in a trial of the OX40 agonist ivuxolimab. The CDR3 nucleotides are TGCGCCAGCAGCTTGGAGGGTAACAGGGGCTACGAGCAGTACTTC. It is translated as CASSLEGNRGYEQYF.